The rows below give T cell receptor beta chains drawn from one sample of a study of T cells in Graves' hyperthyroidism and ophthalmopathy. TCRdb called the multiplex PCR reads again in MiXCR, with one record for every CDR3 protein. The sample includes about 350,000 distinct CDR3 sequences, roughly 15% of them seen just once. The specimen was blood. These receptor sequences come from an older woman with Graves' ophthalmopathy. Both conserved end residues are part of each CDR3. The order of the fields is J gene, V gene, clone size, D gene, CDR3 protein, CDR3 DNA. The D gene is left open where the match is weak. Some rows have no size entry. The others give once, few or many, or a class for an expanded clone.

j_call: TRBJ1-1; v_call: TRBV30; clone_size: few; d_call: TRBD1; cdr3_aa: CAWSVLGGRGTEAFF; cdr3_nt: TGTGCCTGGAGTGTACTCGGCGGCAGGGGGACTGAAGCTTTCTTT
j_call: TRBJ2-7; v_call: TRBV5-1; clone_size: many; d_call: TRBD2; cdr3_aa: CASSLEGTSAYEQYF; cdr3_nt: TGCGCCAGCAGCTTGGAGGGGACTAGCGCCTACGAGCAGTACTTC
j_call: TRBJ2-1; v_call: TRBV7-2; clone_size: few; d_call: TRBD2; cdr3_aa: CASSPKPGLAGYSYNEQFF; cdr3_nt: TGTGCCAGCAGCCCGAAACCGGGACTAGCGGGGTACTCCTACAATGAGCAGTTCTTC
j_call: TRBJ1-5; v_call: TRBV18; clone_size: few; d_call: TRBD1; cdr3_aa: CASSFDRVNQPQHF; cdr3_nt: TGTGCCAGCTCATTCGACAGGGTTAATCAGCCCCAGCATTTT
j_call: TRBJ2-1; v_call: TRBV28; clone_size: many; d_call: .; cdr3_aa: CASSFRREQFF; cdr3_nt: TGTGCCAGCAGTTTTCGGCGTGAGCAGTTCTTC
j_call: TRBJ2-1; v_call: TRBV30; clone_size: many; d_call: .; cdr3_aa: CAWRDSAMEVDEQFF; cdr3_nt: TGTGCCTGGAGGGATAGCGCTATGGAGGTCGATGAGCAGTTCTTC
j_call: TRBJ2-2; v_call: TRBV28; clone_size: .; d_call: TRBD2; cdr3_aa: CASSSPVASGKVGELFF; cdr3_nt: TGTGCCAGCAGCTCTCCCGTGGCTAGCGGGAAGGTCGGGGAGCTGTTTTTT
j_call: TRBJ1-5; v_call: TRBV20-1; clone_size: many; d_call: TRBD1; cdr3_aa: CSARALNQGAPSNQPQHF; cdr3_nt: TGCAGTGCTAGAGCCTTAAACCAGGGGGCCCCTAGCAATCAGCCCCAGCATTTT
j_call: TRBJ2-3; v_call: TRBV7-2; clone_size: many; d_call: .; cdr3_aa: CASSVSGLAGSTDTQYF; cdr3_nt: TGTGCCAGCAGCGTATCGGGGCTAGCTGGTAGCACAGATACGCAGTATTTT
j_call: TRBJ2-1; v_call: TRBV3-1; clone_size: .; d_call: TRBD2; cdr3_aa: CASSLSGRNNEQFF; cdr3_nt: TGTGCCAGCAGCCTTAGCGGGAGAAACAATGAGCAGTTCTTC
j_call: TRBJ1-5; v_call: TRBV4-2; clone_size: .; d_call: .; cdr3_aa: CASSQEWDSNQPQHF; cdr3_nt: TGTGCCAGCAGCCAAGAGTGGGATAGCAATCAGCCCCAGCATTTT
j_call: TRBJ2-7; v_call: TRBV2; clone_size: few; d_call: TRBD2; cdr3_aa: CASSEGGLAVYEQYF; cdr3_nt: TGTGCCAGCAGTGAGGGGGGACTAGCGGTCTACGAGCAGTACTTC
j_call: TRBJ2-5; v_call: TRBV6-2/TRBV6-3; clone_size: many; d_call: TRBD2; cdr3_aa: CASSYGHLAGDGETQYF; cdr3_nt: TGTGCCAGCAGTTACGGTCACCTAGCGGGGGATGGAGAGACCCAGTACTTC
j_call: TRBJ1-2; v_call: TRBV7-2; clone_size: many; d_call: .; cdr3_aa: CASSGQGQGYGYTF; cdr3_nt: TGTGCCAGCAGCGGTCAGGGTCAGGGCTATGGCTACACCTTC
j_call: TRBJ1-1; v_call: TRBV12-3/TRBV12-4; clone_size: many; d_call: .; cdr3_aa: CASTYWGRNTEAFF; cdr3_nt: TGTGCCAGCACCTATTGGGGGCGTAACACTGAAGCTTTCTTT
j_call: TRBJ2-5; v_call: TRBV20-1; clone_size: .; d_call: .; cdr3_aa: CSADQKETQYF; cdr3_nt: TGCAGTGCAGACCAGAAAGAGACCCAGTACTTC
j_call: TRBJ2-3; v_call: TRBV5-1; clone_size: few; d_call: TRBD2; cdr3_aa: CASSLAAGGVADTQYF; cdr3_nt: TGCGCCAGCAGCTTGGCCGCGGGAGGGGTGGCAGATACGCAGTATTTT
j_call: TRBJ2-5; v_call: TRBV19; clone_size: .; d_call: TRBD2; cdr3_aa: CASSIRTRETQYF; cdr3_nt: TGTGCCAGTAGTATTAGGACTAGGGAGACCCAGTACTTC
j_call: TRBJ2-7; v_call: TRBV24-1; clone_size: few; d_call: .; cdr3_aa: CATNTGPTYEQYF; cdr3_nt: TGTGCCACCAACACCGGGCCCACCTACGAGCAGTACTTC
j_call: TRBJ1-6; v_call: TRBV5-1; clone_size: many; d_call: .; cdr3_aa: CASSQDIPSSYNSPLHF; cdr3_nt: TGCGCCAGCAGCCAAGACATCCCAAGCTCCTATAATTCACCCCTCCACTTT
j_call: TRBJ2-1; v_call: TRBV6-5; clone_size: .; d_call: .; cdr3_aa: CASSYESSYNEQFF; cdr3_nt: TGTGCCAGCAGTTACGAGAGCTCCTACAATGAGCAGTTCTTC
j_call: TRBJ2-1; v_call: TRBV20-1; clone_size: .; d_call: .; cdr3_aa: CSARDRRTPYNEQFF; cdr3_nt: TGCAGTGCTAGAGATAGGCGGACCCCCTACAATGAGCAGTTCTTC
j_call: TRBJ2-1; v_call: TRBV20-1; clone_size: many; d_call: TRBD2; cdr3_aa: CSARAPAGGQFF; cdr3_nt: TGCAGTGCTAGAGCACCGGCGGGAGGCCAGTTCTTC
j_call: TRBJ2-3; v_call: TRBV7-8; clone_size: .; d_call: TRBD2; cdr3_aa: CASSLGTSVYTDTQYF; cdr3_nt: TGTGCCAGCAGCTTAGGGACTAGCGTATACACAGATACGCAGTATTTT
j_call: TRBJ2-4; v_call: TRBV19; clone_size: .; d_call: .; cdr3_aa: CASSVGQKNIQYF; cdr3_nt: TGTGCCAGTAGTGTCGGACAGAAAAACATTCAGTACTTC
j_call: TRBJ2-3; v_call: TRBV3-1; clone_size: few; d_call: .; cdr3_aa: CASSQGSDTQYF; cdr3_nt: TGTGCCAGCAGCCAAGGGTCTGATACGCAGTATTTT
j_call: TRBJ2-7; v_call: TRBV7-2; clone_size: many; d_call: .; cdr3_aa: CASSRGRTGYEQYF; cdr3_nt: TGTGCCAGCAGTCGAGGACGGACGGGGTACGAGCAGTACTTC
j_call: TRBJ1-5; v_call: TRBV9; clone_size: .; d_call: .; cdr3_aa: CASPPSLSSTDTQHF; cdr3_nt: TGTGCCAGCCCCCCCAGTCTGTCATCCACAGATACGCAGCATTTT
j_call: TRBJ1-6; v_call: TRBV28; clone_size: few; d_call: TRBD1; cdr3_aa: CASTPSTGAFSPLHF; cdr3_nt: TGTGCCAGCACCCCGTCGACAGGGGCTTTTTCACCCCTCCACTTT
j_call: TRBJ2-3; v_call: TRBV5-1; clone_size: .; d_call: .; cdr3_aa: CASSQEGGSVSADTQYF; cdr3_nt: TGCGCCAGCAGCCAGGAAGGAGGCAGTGTGAGCGCAGATACGCAGTATTTT
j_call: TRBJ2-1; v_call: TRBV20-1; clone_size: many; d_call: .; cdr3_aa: CSAQGGRGNEQFF; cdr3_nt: TGCAGTGCCCAAGGGGGGAGGGGGAATGAGCAGTTCTTC
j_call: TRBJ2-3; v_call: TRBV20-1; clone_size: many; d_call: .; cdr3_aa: CSLSALAYTDTQYF; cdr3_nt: TGCAGCCTCTCTGCTCTAGCGTACACAGATACGCAGTATTTT
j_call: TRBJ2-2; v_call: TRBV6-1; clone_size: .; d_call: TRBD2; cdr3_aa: CASRGGRALPGELFF; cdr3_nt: TGTGCCAGCAGGGGGGGGAGGGCCCTCCCCGGGGAGCTGTTTTTT
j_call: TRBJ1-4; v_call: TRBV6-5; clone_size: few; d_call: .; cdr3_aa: CASSYDGAYEKLFF; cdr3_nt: TGTGCCAGCAGTTACGATGGGGCCTATGAAAAACTGTTTTTT
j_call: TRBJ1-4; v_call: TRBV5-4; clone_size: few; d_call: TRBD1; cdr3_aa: CASNRQGAQEKLFF; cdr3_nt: TGTGCCAGCAACCGACAGGGGGCGCAAGAAAAACTGTTTTTT
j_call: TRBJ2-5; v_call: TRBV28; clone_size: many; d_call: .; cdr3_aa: CASSRMGASVETQYF; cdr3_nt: TGTGCCAGCAGCCGAATGGGGGCTTCCGTGGAGACCCAGTACTTC
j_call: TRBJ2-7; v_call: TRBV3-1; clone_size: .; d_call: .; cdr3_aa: CASSQDGRGGRYEQYF; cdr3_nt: TGTGCCAGCAGCCAAGACGGGCGCGGCGGTCGCTACGAGCAGTACTTC
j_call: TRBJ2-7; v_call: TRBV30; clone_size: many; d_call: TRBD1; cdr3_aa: CAWSGPTGLYF; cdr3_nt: TGTGCCTGGAGTGGACCGACAGGGCTGTACTTC
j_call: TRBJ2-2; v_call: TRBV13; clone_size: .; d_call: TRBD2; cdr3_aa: CASSLTGLAGSNTGELFF; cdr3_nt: TGTGCCAGCAGCTTAACGGGACTAGCGGGTTCGAACACCGGGGAGCTGTTTTTT
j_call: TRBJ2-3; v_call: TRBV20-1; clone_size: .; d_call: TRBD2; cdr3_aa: CSASGGGTDTQYF; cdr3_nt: TGCAGTGCTTCGGGGGGGGGCACAGATACGCAGTATTTT
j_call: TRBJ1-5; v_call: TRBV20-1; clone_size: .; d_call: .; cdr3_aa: CSAGLNQPQHF; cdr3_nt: TGCAGTGCTGGATTGAATCAGCCCCAGCATTTT
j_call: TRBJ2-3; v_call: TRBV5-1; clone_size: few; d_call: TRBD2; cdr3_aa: CASSFRLAGRADTQYF; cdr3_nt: TGCGCCAGCAGCTTTCGGCTAGCGGGCCGAGCAGATACGCAGTATTTT
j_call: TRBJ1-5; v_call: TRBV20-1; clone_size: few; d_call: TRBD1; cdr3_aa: CSARERGTAYNQPQHF; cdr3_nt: TGCAGTGCTAGAGAGCGGGGGACAGCGTACAATCAGCCCCAGCATTTT
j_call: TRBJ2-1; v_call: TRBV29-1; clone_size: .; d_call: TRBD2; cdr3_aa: CSVVASGSSNEQFF; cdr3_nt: TGCAGCGTTGTGGCTAGCGGGAGCAGCAATGAGCAGTTCTTC
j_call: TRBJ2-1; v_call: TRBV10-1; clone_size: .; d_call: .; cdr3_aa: CASSKSSGYNEQFF; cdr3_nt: TGCGCCAGCAGCAAGTCCAGCGGGTACAATGAGCAGTTCTTC
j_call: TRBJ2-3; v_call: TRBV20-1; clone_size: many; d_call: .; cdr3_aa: CSALLPKDTQYF; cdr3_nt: TGCAGTGCCCTCCTACCAAAGGATACGCAGTATTTT
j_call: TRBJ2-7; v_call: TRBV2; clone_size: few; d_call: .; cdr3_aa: CASSRGLTYEQYF; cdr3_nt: TGTGCCAGCTCCAGGGGTCTAACCTACGAGCAGTACTTC
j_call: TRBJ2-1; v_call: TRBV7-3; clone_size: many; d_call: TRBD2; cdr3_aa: CASSRMGLAGNNEQFF; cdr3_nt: TGTGCCAGCAGCCGAATGGGACTAGCGGGAAACAATGAGCAGTTCTTC
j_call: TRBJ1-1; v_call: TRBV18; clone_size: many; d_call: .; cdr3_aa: CASSPGTGVEAFF; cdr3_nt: TGTGCCAGCTCACCAGGGACCGGCGTCGAAGCTTTCTTT
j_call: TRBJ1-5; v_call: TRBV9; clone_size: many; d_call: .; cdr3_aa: CASSPRRLGNQPQHF; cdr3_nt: TGTGCCAGCAGCCCCCGCCGGTTGGGCAATCAGCCCCAGCATTTT
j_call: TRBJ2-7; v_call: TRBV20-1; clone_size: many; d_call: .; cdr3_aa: CSARNPLGYEQYF; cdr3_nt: TGCAGTGCGAGGAACCCCTTGGGCTACGAGCAGTACTTC
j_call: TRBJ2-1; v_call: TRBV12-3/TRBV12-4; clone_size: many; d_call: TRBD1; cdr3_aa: CASRNRGYDDNEQFF; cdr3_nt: TGTGCCAGCAGGAACAGGGGCTATGACGACAATGAGCAGTTCTTC
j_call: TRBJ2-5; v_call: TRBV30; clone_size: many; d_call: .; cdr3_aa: CAWRPWGVQETQYF; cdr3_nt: TGTGCCTGGAGGCCATGGGGGGTCCAAGAGACCCAGTACTTC
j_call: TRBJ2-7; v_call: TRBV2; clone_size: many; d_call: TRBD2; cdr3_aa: CASRAGGPSYEQYF; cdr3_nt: TGTGCCAGCAGAGCGGGAGGGCCTTCCTACGAGCAGTACTTC
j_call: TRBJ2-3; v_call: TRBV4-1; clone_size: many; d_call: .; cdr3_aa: CASSQDVSGSYTDTQYF; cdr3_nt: TGCGCCAGCAGCCAAGATGTTAGCGGAAGTTACACAGATACGCAGTATTTT
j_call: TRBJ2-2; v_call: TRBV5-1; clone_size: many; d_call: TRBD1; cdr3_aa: CASSLPNFGTGSNTGELFF; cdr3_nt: TGCGCCAGCAGCTTGCCCAACTTCGGGACAGGGTCGAACACCGGGGAGCTGTTTTTT
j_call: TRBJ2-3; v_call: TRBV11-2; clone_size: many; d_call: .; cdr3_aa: CASSETSLGTDTQYF; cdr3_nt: TGTGCCAGCAGCGAAACTTCTCTTGGCACAGATACGCAGTATTTT
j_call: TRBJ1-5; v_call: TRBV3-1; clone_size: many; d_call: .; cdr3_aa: CASSQDRVNQPQHF; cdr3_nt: TGTGCCAGCAGCCAAGACAGGGTTAATCAGCCCCAGCATTTT
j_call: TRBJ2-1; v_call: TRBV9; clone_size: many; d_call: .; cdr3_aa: CASSVVGATEQFF; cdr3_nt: TGTGCCAGCAGCGTAGTTGGTGCGACTGAGCAGTTCTTC